What follows is one TCR beta chain and its context. It lacks a known antigen. No qualities accompany the bases; no much larger clone lies one base away. Sequences MGHRA (CDR1) and YSYEKL (CDR2) are obtained from the germline V gene. The CDR3, from cysteine to phenylalanine, totals 16 residues. Only the CDR3 part of the read is kept: 48 bases, read in frame from the first base. Trimming leaves V shorter by 0 bases and J shorter by 7 bases, with the junction holding 8 bases beyond the gene matches. This record belongs to a study of blood T cell repertoires in COVID-19 (dated by TCRdb to the early 2020s). The study in broad terms: Collaborator samples came from the United States, Italy and Spain and covered acute and convalescent phases of COVID-19. The prospective study material was composed of cDNA or gDNA derived from T cells, B-cell-depleted T cells, or PBMCs. Where HLA class I and class II types were available, the types were taken from metadata supplied by the sample provider, not from assay-based typing. The samples were drawn from the first 160 participants of the ongoing ImmuneRACE study and from some 1,300 subjects provided by 6 global collaborators. The dataset comprised deeply sampled blood TCRbeta repertoires from subjects exposed to, actively infected with, or recovered from COVID-19. The repertoires were released in a freely available public database intended as a resource for research on the immune response to SARS-CoV-2. Sample metadata almost always included a de-identified subject ID, COVID-19 status, age in years and sex.

Whole blood was collected in K2EDTA tubes by collaborating institutions according to the institutions' own protocols. For TCRbeta analysis, collaborator samples were shipped as frozen whole blood, as isolated PBMCs, or as DNA extracted from either sample type. Summary of the overall study and its limitations: The quantity of clinical and demographic metadata differed by source and by participant and was supplied without curation.

TCRbeta CDR3 regions were amplified from genomic DNA by means of the immunoSEQ Assay, a bias-controlled multiplex PCR. Under the source paper's analysis protocol: Within the assay, amplification of reference gene primers was used to estimate how many nucleated cells each sample contained. To quantify the absolute abundance of each unique TCRbeta CDR3 rearrangement, sequence reads were collapsed and filtered. For each sample, productive Simpson clonality was calculated by taking the square root of Simpson's diversity index across productive rearrangements. Sourced from immuneACCESS, this table was stored by TCRdb with only in-frame sequences that have V and J called. A share of the clones is absent; for the studies checked, an unresolved V gene accounts for under half, and the remainder has no known explanation. Clone size and the V and J calls come from that table; the DNA yielded D and trimming. The sample contains about 58,000 clones, around 78% of them found a single time. The ten largest clones add up to approximately 4.9% of the sample.

Recombination connected TRBV4-1 to TRBJ1-4; the central 7 bases match TRBD1. Sample: peripheral blood. This TCR came from a human donor in a cohort sampled during active COVID-19. The base sequence is TGCGCCAGCAGCCAAGAAGGCGGGACAGTGGGTGAAAAACTGTTTTTT. Its product reads: CASSQEGGTVGEKLFF.